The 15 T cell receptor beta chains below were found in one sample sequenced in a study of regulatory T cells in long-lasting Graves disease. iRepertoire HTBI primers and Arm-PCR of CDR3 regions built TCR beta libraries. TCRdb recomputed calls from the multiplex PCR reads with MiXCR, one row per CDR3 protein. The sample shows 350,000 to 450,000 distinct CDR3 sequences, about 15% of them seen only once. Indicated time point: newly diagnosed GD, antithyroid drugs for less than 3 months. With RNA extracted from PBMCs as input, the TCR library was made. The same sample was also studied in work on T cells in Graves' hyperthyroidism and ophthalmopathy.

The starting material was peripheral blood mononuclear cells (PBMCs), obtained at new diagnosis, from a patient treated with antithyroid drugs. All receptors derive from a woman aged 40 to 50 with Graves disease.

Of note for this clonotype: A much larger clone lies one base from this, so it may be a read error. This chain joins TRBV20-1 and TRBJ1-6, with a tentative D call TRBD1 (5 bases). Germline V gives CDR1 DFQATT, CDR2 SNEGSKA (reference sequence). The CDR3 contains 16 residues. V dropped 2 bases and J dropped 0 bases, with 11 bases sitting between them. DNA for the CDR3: TGCAGTGCTAGAAGAAAGGGGAGCTCCTATAATTCACCCCTCCACTTT. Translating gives CSARRKGSSYNSPLHF.

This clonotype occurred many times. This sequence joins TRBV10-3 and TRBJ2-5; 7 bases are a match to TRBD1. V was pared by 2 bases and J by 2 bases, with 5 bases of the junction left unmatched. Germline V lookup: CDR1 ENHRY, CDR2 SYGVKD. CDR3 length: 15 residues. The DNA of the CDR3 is TGTGCCATCAGTGAGCCATCGACAGGGCAAGAGACCCAGTACTTC. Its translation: CAISEPSTGQETQYF.

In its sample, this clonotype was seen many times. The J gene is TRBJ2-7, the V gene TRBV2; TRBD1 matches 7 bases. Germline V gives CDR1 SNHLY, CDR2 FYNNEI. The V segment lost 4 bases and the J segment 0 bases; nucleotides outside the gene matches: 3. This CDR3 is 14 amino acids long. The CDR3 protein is CASSVGQTSYEQYF. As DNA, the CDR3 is TGTGCCAGCAGTGTGGGACAGACCTCCTACGAGCAGTACTTC.

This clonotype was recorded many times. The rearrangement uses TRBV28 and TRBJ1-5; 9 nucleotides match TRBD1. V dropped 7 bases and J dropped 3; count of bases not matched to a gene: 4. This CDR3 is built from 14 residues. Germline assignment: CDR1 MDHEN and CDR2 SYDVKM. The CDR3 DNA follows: TGTGCCAGCAAACAGGGGGCTCCCAATCAGCCCCAGCATTTT. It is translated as CASKQGAPNQPQHF. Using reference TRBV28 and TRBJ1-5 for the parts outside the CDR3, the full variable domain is DVKVTQSSRYLVKRTGEKVFLECVQDMDHENMFWYRQDPGLGLRLIYFSYDVKMKEKGDIPEGYSVSREKKERFSLILESASTNQTSMYLCASKQGAPNQPQHFGDGTRLSIL.

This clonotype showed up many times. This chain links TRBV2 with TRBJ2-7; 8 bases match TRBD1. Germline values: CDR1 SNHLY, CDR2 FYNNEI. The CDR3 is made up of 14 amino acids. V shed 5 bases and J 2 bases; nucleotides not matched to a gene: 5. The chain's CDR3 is CASSKTGETYEQYF. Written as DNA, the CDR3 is TGTGCCAGCAGTAAGACAGGGGAGACCTACGAGCAGTACTTC.

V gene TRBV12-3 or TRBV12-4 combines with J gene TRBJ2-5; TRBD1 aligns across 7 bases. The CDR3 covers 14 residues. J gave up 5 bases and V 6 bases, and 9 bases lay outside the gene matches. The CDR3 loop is CASSEGAGGETQYF. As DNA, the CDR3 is TGTGCCAGCAGCGAGGGGGCAGGTGGGGAGACCCAGTACTTC.

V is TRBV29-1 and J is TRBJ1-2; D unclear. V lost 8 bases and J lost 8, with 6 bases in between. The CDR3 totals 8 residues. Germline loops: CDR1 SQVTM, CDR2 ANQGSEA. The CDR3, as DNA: TGCAGCCCATCCGGCTACACCTTC. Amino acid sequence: CSPSGYTF.

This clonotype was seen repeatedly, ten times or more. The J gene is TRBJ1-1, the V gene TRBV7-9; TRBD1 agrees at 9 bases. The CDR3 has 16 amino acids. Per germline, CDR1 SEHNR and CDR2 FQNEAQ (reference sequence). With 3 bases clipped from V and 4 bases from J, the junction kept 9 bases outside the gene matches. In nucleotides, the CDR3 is TGTGCCAGCAGCTTGGTATGGGGACAGGGCGTCACTGAAGCTTTCTTT. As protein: CASSLVWGQGVTEAFF.

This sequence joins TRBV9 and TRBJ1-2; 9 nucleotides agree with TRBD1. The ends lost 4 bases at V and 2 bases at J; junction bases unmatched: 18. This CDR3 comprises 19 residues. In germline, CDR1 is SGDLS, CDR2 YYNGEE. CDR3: CASSPSFPPRTGANYGYTF. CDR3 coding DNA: TGTGCCAGCAGCCCGTCATTCCCCCCTAGGACAGGGGCCAACTATGGCTACACCTTC.

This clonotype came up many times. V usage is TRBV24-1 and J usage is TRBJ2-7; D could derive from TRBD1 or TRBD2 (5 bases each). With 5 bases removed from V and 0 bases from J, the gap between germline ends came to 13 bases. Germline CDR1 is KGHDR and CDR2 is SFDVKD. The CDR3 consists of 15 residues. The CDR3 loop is CATSAPGPNSYEQYF. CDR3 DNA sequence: TGTGCCACCAGTGCCCCGGGACCGAACTCCTACGAGCAGTACTTC.

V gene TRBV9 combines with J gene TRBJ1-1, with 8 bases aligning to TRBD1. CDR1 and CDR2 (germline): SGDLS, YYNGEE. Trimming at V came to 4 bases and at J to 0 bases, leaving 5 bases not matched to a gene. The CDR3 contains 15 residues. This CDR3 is CASSPMTGVNTEAFF. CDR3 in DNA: TGTGCCAGCAGCCCCATGACAGGGGTGAACACTGAAGCTTTCTTT. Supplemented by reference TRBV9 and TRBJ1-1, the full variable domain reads DSGVTQTPKHLITATGQRVTLRCSPRSGDLSVYWYQQSLDQGLQFLIQYYNGEERAKGNILERFSAQQFPDLHSELNLSSLELGDSALYFCASSPMTGVNTEAFFGQGTRLTVV.

The CDR3 region has the DNA TGTGCCAGCAGTGATGGGGGTAACACTGAAGCTTTCTTT. Protein product: CASSDGGNTEAFF. The genes are TRBV25-1 and TRBJ1-1; D may be TRBD1 (5 bases). Germline CDR1 is MGHDK and CDR2 is SYGVNS. The V gene lost 3 bases and the J gene lost 2 bases, with 7 bases spanning the gap. The CDR3 is 13 amino acids.

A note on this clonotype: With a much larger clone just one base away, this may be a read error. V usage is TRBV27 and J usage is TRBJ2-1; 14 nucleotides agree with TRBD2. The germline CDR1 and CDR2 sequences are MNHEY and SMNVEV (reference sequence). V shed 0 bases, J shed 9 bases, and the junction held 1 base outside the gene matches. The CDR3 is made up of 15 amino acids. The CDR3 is CASSLSGTSGGEQFF. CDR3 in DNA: TGTGCCAGCAGTTTATCTGGGACTAGCGGGGGTGAGCAGTTCTTC.

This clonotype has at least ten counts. The DNA of the CDR3 is TGTGCCAGCGGGGTCCGGAACAGCTTCAATGAGCAGTTCTTC. Residues: CASGVRNSFNEQFF. This sequence joins TRBV6-2 or TRBV6-3 and TRBJ2-1; D unresolved. The CDR3 loop spans 14 amino acids. Germline V gives CDR1 MNHEY, CDR2 SVGEGT. V was pared by 8 bases and J by 6 bases, with 17 bases between.

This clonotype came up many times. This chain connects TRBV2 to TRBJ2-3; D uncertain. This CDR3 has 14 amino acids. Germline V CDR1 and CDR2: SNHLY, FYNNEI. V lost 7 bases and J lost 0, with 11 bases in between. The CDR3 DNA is TGTGCCAGCATGGCGTCCATGAGCACAGATACGCAGTATTTT. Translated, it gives CASMASMSTDTQYF. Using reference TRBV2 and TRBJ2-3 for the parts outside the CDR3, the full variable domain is EPEVTQTPSHQVTQMGQEVILRCVPISNHLYFYWYRQILGQKVEFLVSFYNNEISEKSEIFDDQFSVERPDGSNFTLKIRSTKLEDSAMYFCASMASMSTDTQYFGPGTRLTVL.